The clone carrying this TCR beta chain has only a few counts. The antigen remains unidentified. The sample originates from a study of T-cell memory formation after mild COVID-19. TCRdb re-called the 5' RACE reads through MiXCR, storing one row per CDR3 protein. In the table there are about 450,000 distinct CDR3 sequences, 20% to 25% of which are singletons. The V gene's germline CDR1 is MNHNY and CDR2 SVGAGI (reference sequence). V was cut by 1 base and J by 4 bases, with 13 bases left in between. The CDR3 runs 15 residues. Study observations and caveats: Pre-infection memory showed some responding clones, and this suggested that cross-reactive memory joined.

The rearrangement joins TRBV6-6 to TRBJ1-1; maybe TRBD1 (5 bases). The source material was PBMCs or a T cell subset sorted from them (not recorded which). The TCR sequence derives from an adult woman who had mild COVID-19 (a few samples of this study predate the infection). Cell type and time point are not known. CDR3 in DNA: TGTGCCAGCAGTTACTTAGGGGAGGGGATCACTGAAGCTTTCTTT. Amino acid sequence: CASSYLGEGITEAFF.